This TCR beta chain was recorded in a study of T cell responses to AZD1222 COVID-19 vaccine. Germline values: CDR1 LNHDA, CDR2 SQIVND (reference sequence). V was shortened by 6 bases and J by 0 bases, with 15 bases between the two germline ends. This CDR3 comprises 16 residues. In the case of this clone: Its cognate antigen is unknown.

Method: immunoSEQ multiplex PCR; TCRdb's copy keeps in-frame clones and lacks some. The data show more than 100,000 clones, 65% to 90% seen once. The study's findings and limits: Just six AZD1222 recipients were seropositive at baseline.

Sequencing was performed on peripheral blood, taken 28 days after the second dose of the MenACWY control vaccine. The source is an adult who received the MenACWY meningococcal vaccine as a control. The chain uses TRBV19 and TRBJ1-3, with D perhaps matching TRBD1 (6 bases). The CDR3 loop reads CASSLDRLYSGNTIYF. CDR3 DNA sequence: TGTGCCAGTAGCCTAGACAGGCTCTACTCTGGAAACACCATATATTTT.